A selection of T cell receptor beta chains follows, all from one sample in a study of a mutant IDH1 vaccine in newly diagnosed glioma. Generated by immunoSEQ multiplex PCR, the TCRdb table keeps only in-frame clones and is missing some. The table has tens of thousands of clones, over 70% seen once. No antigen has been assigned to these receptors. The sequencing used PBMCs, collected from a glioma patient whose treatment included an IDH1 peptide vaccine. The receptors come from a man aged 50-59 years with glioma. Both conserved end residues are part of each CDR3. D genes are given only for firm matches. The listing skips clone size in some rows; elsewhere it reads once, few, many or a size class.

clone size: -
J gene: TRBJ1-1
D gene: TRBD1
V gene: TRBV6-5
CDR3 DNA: TGTGCCAGCAGCCTGGACAGGGGGAACACTGAAGCTTTCTTT
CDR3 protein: CASSLDRGNTEAFF

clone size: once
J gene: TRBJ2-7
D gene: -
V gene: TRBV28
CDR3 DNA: TGTGCCAGCGCCAATCGAGCCTCCTACGAGCAGTACTTC
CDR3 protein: CASANRASYEQYF

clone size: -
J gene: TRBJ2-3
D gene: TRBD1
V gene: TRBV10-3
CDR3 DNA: TGTGCCATCAGTTACGCACAGGGGGGCGCAGATACGCAGTATTTT
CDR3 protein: CAISYAQGGADTQYF

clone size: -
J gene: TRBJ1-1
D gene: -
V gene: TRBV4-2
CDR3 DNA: TGTGCCAGCAGCCAAGTAGGGGATCGCGGTGAAGCTTTCTTT
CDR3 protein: CASSQVGDRGEAFF

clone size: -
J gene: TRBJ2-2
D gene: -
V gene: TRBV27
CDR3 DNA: TGTGCCAGCAGTTTCCAGACCGGGGAGCTGTTTTTT
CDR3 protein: CASSFQTGELFF

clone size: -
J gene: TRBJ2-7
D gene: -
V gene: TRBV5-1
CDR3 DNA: TGCGCCAGCAGCTCCGGGGCCGCCGCGAGCTCCTACGAGCAGTACTTC
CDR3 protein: CASSSGAAASSYEQYF

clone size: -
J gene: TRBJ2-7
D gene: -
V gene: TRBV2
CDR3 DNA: TGTGCCAGCAGTGGGACGTCCTACGAGCAGTACTTC
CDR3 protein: CASSGTSYEQYF

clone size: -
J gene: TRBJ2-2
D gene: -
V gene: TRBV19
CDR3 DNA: TGTGCCACCGCAACGACCTACGGTGGCACCGGGGAGCTGTTTTTT
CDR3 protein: CATATTYGGTGELFF

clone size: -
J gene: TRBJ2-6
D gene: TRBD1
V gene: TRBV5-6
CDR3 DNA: TGTGCCAGCAGCTTGTTGAGACAGGGGGTCTCTGGGGCCAACGTCCTGACTTTC
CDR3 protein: CASSLLRQGVSGANVLTF

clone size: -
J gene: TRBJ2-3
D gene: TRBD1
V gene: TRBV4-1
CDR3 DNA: TGCGCCAGCAGCCACAGCGGACAGGGCACAGATACGCAGTATTTT
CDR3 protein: CASSHSGQGTDTQYF

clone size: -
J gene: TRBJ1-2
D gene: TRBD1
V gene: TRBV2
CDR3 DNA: TGTGCCAGCAGTTCGGACAGGGGAAATGGCTACACCTTC
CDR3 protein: CASSSDRGNGYTF

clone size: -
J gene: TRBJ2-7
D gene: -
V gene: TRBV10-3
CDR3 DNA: TGTGCCATCAGTTCCAACTTAGAATCCTACGAGCAGTACTTC
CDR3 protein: CAISSNLESYEQYF

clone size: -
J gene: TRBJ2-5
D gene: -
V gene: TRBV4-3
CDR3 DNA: TGCGCCAGCAGCCAATACTCTGGGGGGTACGGAGAGACCCAGTACTTC
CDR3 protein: CASSQYSGGYGETQYF

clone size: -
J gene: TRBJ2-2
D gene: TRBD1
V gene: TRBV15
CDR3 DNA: TGTGCCACCAGCACAGACAGGGGCGCTGGGGAGCTGTTTTTT
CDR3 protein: CATSTDRGAGELFF

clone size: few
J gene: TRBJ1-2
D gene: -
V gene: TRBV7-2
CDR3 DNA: TGTGCCAGCAAGCTGGGGCCCAACTATGGCTACACCTTC
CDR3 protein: CASKLGPNYGYTF